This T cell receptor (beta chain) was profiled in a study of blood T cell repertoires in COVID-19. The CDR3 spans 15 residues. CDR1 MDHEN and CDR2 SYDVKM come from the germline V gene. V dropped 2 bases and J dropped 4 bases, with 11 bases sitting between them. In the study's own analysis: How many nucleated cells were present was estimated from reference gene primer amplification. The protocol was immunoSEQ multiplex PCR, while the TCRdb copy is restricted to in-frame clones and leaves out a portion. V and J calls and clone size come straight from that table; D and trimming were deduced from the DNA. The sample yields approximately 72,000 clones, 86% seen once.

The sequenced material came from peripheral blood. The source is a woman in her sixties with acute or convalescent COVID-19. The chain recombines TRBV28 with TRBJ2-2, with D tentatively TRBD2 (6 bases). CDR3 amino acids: CASSLLAGSTGELFF. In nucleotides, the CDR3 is TGTGCCAGCAGTTTACTCGCGGGGTCCACCGGGGAGCTGTTTTTT.